This TCR beta chain appears in the sequencing data of a study of T cell responses to AZD1222 COVID-19 vaccine. The data were produced by immunoSEQ multiplex PCR, yet TCRdb's version contains in-frame clones alone and is incomplete. The sample carries over 100,000 clones, more than 75% recorded once. This clone was found once. The CDR3 length is 11 residues. V gave up 6 bases and J gave up 12 bases, with 14 bases separating them. Looked up from germline, CDR1 is MNHEY and CDR2 is SVGAGI. The chain uses TRBV6-5 and TRBJ1-1; no firm D call. This clonotype was obtained from an adult who received the AZD1222 COVID-19 vaccine. Sequenced material: peripheral blood, taken 28 days after the second AZD1222 dose. The CDR3: CASSGRTITFF. DNA of the CDR3: TGTGCCAGCAGCGGACGGACGATTACTTTCTTT.